This is a list of T cell receptor beta chains from one sample in a study of spatial heterogeneity in lung cancer. One entry per CDR3 protein, called by TCRdb with MiXCR from the 5' RACE reads. This sample has under 30,000 distinct CDR3 sequences; around 4.5% occur once, and the top ten carry under 6.5%. This specimen consisted of PBMCs, obtained at surgery. These TCRs come from a male donor with early-stage non-small cell lung cancer. Each CDR3 is given with its conserved first and last residue. Each record gives: V gene, J gene, D gene, clone size, CDR3 DNA, CDR3 protein. D genes are given only for firm matches. Clone sizes are given selectively: once, few, many, or a class where the clone is expanded.

TRBV7-2	TRBJ2-5	.	many	TGTGCCAGCAGCCCCAGGGGCACTTCGAGGTCAGAGACCCAGTACTTC	CASSPRGTSRSETQYF
TRBV3-1	TRBJ1-2	.	many	TGTGCCAGCAGCCAACCCAACTATGGCTACACCTTC	CASSQPNYGYTF
TRBV11-2	TRBJ2-5	TRBD1	few	TGTGCCAGCAGCTGGGCCGGGACAGGGGGTGAAGAGACCCAGTACTTC	CASSWAGTGGEETQYF
TRBV7-2	TRBJ2-1	TRBD2	many	TGTGCCAGCAGACTAGAGATAGCGGGGGGGCTCGATGAGCAGTTCTTC	CASRLEIAGGLDEQFF
TRBV4-2	TRBJ2-3	TRBD2	many	TGTGCCAGCGCCGCGGGGGGGCCGGGCACAGATACGCAGTATTTT	CASAAGGPGTDTQYF
TRBV11-2	TRBJ1-4	TRBD1	many	TGTGCCAGCAGTTCTCGACAGGGAGCTAATGAAAAACTGTTTTTT	CASSSRQGANEKLFF
TRBV2	TRBJ2-7	TRBD2	.	TGTGCCAGCCGACGCGCGCTACTAGCGGTCTCCTACGAGCAGTACTTC	CASRRALLAVSYEQYF
TRBV18	TRBJ1-1	.	many	TGTGCCAGCTCACCAATCGGTTCAGGCGGAAACACTGAAGCTTTCTTT	CASSPIGSGGNTEAFF
TRBV20-1	TRBJ2-1	TRBD2	many	TGCAGTGCCAGCCCCCTAGCGGGATACAATGAGCAGTTCTTC	CSASPLAGYNEQFF
TRBV12-3/TRBV12-4	TRBJ2-7	.	many	TGTGCCAGCAGCGATCAATCGGATGTGCGCTACGAGCAGTGGTTC	CASSDQSDVRYEQWF
TRBV7-8	TRBJ2-1	.	.	TGTGCCAGCAGCCAACTGGACGGAAGCTCCTACAATGAGCAGTTCTTC	CASSQLDGSSYNEQFF
TRBV5-1	TRBJ1-1	TRBD1	many	TGCGCCAGCAGCTTGAGTAGGGGACAGGGCGGCACTGAAGCTTTCTTT	CASSLSRGQGGTEAFF
TRBV6-2/TRBV6-3	TRBJ1-1	.	many	TGTGCCAGCAGGGGGCAGGCGGTCGGCTCTGAAGCTTTCTTT	CASRGQAVGSEAFF
TRBV3-1	TRBJ2-7	.	many	TGTGCCAGCAGCCGGTGGACGGGAAGCTCCTACGAGCAGTACTTC	CASSRWTGSSYEQYF
TRBV19	TRBJ1-2	TRBD1	many	TGTGCCAGTAGATCGGGACAGGGAGTCTATGGCTACACCTTC	CASRSGQGVYGYTF
TRBV28	TRBJ2-7	.	.	TGTGCCAGCAGTTTATCGCGGATCAGCTACGAGCAGTACTTC	CASSLSRISYEQYF
TRBV6-2/TRBV6-3	TRBJ2-3	TRBD2	few	TGTGCCGGCAGAAGCGGGGGGGCCGGAGGAGATACGCAGTATTTT	CAGRSGGAGGDTQYF
TRBV5-1	TRBJ2-3	TRBD1	many	TGCGCCAGCAGCACGGGACAGCACACAGATACGCAGTATTTT	CASSTGQHTDTQYF
TRBV3-1	TRBJ1-5	.	many	TGTGCCAGCAGCCAAGTGGCAGGGGTACAGCCCCAGCATTTT	CASSQVAGVQPQHF
TRBV18	TRBJ2-7	TRBD2	many	TGTGCCAGCTCACCACCTAGCGGGTCCAGCTACGAGCAGTACTTC	CASSPPSGSSYEQYF
TRBV6-5	TRBJ1-4	.	many	TGTGCCAGCGGGAAGAGGGGAAATGAAAAACTGTTTTTT	CASGKRGNEKLFF
TRBV20-1	TRBJ1-2	.	many	TGCAGTGCTAGAGGGGGGCGACAGGACCGAACCTATGGCTACACCTTC	CSARGGRQDRTYGYTF
TRBV7-8	TRBJ2-7	.	.	TGTGCCAGCAGCTTAGGTATACGATCCTACGAGCAGTACTTC	CASSLGIRSYEQYF
TRBV7-2	TRBJ2-3	.	many	TGTGCCAGCAGCGGTCAGGACAACACAGATACGCAGTATTTT	CASSGQDNTDTQYF
TRBV3-1	TRBJ2-7	.	.	TGTGCCAGCAGCCAAGGACAGAGTTACTACGAGCAGTACTTC	CASSQGQSYYEQYF
TRBV6-5	TRBJ2-4	.	many	TGTGCCAGCAGTTACTCTTATAGGGTTCCCAAAAACATTCAGTACTTC	CASSYSYRVPKNIQYF